This T cell receptor (beta chain) appears in the sequencing data of a study of regulatory dendritic cells for organ transplantation. The repertoire was sequenced with immunoSEQ multiplex PCR; TCRdb's copy has only in-frame clones and lacks some. Among some 35,000 clones listed, less than 90% were seen once. This clone was seen once. The V and J ends lost 4 bases and 1 base, in that order; junction bases with no gene match: 13. Germline V CDR1 and CDR2: LNHDA, SQIVND (reference sequence). This CDR3 has 18 amino acids. This clonotype originated in a human donor in good health. The V and J genes are TRBV19 and TRBJ1-5, with 7 bases that match TRBD1. The sequencing sample was made of naive CD4+ T cells from blood. Subset specified: CD45RA+ naive T cells. CDR3 residues: CASSTRIQGFASNQPQHF. In DNA, the CDR3 is TGTGCCAGTAGTACCAGAATACAGGGGTTTGCAAGCAATCAGCCCCAGCATTTT.